This is a list of T cell receptor beta chains from one sample in a study of brain T cells in children with intractable seizures. Profiling relied on immunoSEQ multiplex PCR, and the TCRdb table lists in-frame clones only, not all of them. Among approximately 330,000 clones listed, more than 85% were seen once. The sample here was peripheral blood, taken 4 to 5 months after surgery. The receptors stem from a boy under two years old with tuberous sclerosis and intractable seizures. Each CDR3 is given with its conserved first and last residue. D genes are given only for firm matches. Rows may omit the clone size; those that give it use once, few, many or a size class.

cdr3_aa,cdr3_nt,v_call,d_call,j_call,clone_size
CASGGYGYTF,TGTGCCAGCGGGGGGTATGGCTACACCTTC,TRBV2,.,TRBJ1-2,.
CASTKGLINEKLFF,TGTGCCAGCACCAAGGGACTGATTAATGAAAAACTGTTTTTT,TRBV6-5,.,TRBJ1-4,.
CASSPFPGRYEQYF,TGTGCCAGCAGCCCCTTTCCAGGGCGGTACGAGCAGTACTTC,TRBV27,.,TRBJ2-7,.
CASSLGVGYYQPQHF,TGTGCCAGCAGCTTAGGAGTTGGGTATTATCAGCCCCAGCATTTT,TRBV7-8,.,TRBJ1-5,.
CASRHPFSNAGNEQFF,TGTGCCAGCAGACACCCCTTCTCGAATGCGGGAAATGAGCAGTTCTTC,TRBV11-2,.,TRBJ2-1,once
CASSSGLEETQYF,TGTGCCAGCTCGTCGGGACTAGAAGAGACCCAGTACTTC,TRBV18,TRBD2,TRBJ2-5,once
CASSLVPGGEYTIYF,TGTGCCAGCAGCTTGGTTCCAGGGGGCGAATACACCATATATTTT,TRBV5-4,TRBD1,TRBJ1-3,.
CATSRGASTEAFF,TGTGCCACCAGTCGGGGGGCGAGCACTGAAGCTTTCTTT,TRBV24-1,.,TRBJ1-1,.
CASSPLARGYNEQFF,TGCGCCAGCAGCCCCTTGGCCCGTGGTTACAATGAGCAGTTCTTC,TRBV5-1,.,TRBJ2-1,.
CACNIVGTSGFETQYF,TGTGCCTGCAATATCGTCGGGACTAGCGGGTTCGAGACCCAGTACTTC,TRBV6-6,TRBD2,TRBJ2-5,.
CASSLAPRGSGNTIYF,TGTGCCAGCAGCTTGGCCCCTCGGGGATCTGGAAACACCATATATTTT,TRBV5-5,.,TRBJ1-3,.
CAISESKEKLFF,TGTGCCATCAGTGAGTCAAAGGAAAAACTGTTTTTT,TRBV10-3,.,TRBJ1-4,.
CASSTCGYTF,TGTGCCAGCAGCACCTGTGGCTACACCTTC,TRBV21-1,.,TRBJ1-2,.
CASSVGIMNTEAFF,TGTGCCAGCAGCGTAGGGATCATGAACACTGAAGCTTTCTTT,TRBV9,.,TRBJ1-1,.
CASSLHSGSRGEQFF,TGTGCCAGCAGCTTACATAGCGGCTCACGAGGGGAGCAGTTCTTC,TRBV7-2,.,TRBJ2-1,.
CSVERLAGASRSYNEQFF,TGCAGCGTCGAAAGACTAGCGGGAGCCTCCCGCTCCTACAATGAGCAGTTCTTC,TRBV29-1,TRBD2,TRBJ2-1,.
CSASDSLGQETPYEQYF,TGCAGTGCTAGTGATTCCTTGGGACAAGAAACGCCCTACGAGCAGTACTTC,TRBV20-1,.,TRBJ2-7,.
CAWSFRGYEQFF,TGTGCCTGGAGTTTTAGAGGGTATGAGCAGTTCTTC,TRBV30,.,TRBJ2-1,.
CASSSANWVDTEAFF,TGTGCCAGCAGCTCAGCCAACTGGGTAGACACTGAAGCTTTCTTT,TRBV7-9,.,TRBJ1-1,few
CASSPKTDSQNTEAFF,TGTGCCAGCAGCCCCAAAACGGACAGCCAGAACACTGAAGCTTTCTTT,TRBV7-9,.,TRBJ1-1,.
CASSLAWGRDEQYF,TGTGCCAGCAGCTTAGCGTGGGGCAGGGACGAGCAGTACTTC,TRBV7-2,.,TRBJ2-7,.
CSVGQANTGELFF,TGCAGCGTTGGTCAGGCGAACACCGGGGAGCTGTTTTTT,TRBV29-1,.,TRBJ2-2,.